This is a list of T cell receptor beta chains from one sample in a study of blood T cell repertoires in COVID-19. This table comes from immunoSEQ multiplex PCR, and its TCRdb copy is limited to in-frame clones, with some not included. Altogether about 120,000 clones are present, around 89% being singletons, with the ten largest covering approximately 3.9%. Sequenced material: peripheral blood. The receptors were sampled from a woman between 55 and 75 years old with COVID-19, enrolled during active disease. Both conserved end residues are part of each CDR3. The D gene is left open where the match is weak. A row's size may be missing; if present it is once, few, many or a size class.

D gene	clone size	CDR3 length	J gene	V gene	CDR3 protein	CDR3 DNA
TRBD1	-	16	TRBJ2-2	TRBV9	CASSVEQGANTGELFF	TGTGCCAGCAGCGTAGAACAGGGGGCGAACACCGGGGAGCTGTTTTTT
TRBD1	few	14	TRBJ1-4	TRBV19	CASSGQGRSEKLFF	TGTGCCAGTAGTGGACAGGGGAGGAGTGAAAAACTGTTTTTT
-	-	13	TRBJ2-7	TRBV30	CAWSLGIFYEQYF	TGTGCCTGGAGTCTCGGGATATTTTACGAGCAGTACTTC
-	few	13	TRBJ1-4	TRBV19	CASSGRQASKLFF	TGTGCCAGTAGTGGTCGACAGGCTTCGAAACTGTTTTTT
-	-	13	TRBJ1-5	TRBV6-5	CASSYQSGQPQHF	TGTGCCAGCAGTTACCAATCGGGTCAGCCCCAGCATTTT
-	-	13	TRBJ1-2	TRBV6-5	CASKLHRDGGYTF	TGTGCCAGCAAACTCCACAGGGATGGGGGCTACACCTTC
-	once	17	TRBJ1-3	TRBV7-6	CASSAGPGSSSGNTIYF	TGTGCCAGCAGCGCGGGCCCAGGTTCCAGCTCTGGAAACACCATATATTTT
-	-	14	TRBJ1-1	TRBV7-3	CASFFGEPYTEAFF	TGTGCCAGCTTTTTTGGGGAGCCCTACACTGAAGCTTTCTTT
-	-	14	TRBJ1-5	TRBV27	CASRPGVSNQPQHF	TGTGCCAGCAGGCCAGGGGTTAGCAATCAGCCCCAGCATTTT
-	-	15	TRBJ2-1	TRBV7-2	CASSPETSSYNEQFF	TGTGCCAGCAGCCCGGAGACTAGCTCCTACAATGAGCAGTTCTTC
TRBD1	-	14	TRBJ1-2	TRBV19	CASTDRGPGYGYTF	TGTGCCAGTACCGATAGGGGGCCCGGCTATGGCTACACCTTC
-	once	12	TRBJ1-1	TRBV5-4	CASSPWNTEAFF	TGTGCCAGCAGCCCTTGGAACACTGAAGCTTTCTTT
-	-	11	TRBJ2-1	TRBV6-2/TRBV6-3	CASSEGVEQFF	TGTGCCAGCAGTGAGGGGGTTGAGCAGTTCTTC
TRBD2	-	17	TRBJ2-2	TRBV9	CASSVGLAGTNTGELFF	TGTGCCAGCAGCGTAGGACTAGCGGGGACCAACACCGGGGAGCTGTTTTTT
TRBD1	-	17	TRBJ1-1	TRBV18	CASSPRTGGVLSTEAFF	TGTGCCAGCTCACCGAGGACAGGGGGCGTCTTATCGACTGAAGCTTTCTTT
TRBD1	-	16	TRBJ1-5	TRBV19	CASSLSRTGRLRPQHF	TGTGCCAGTAGTCTATCCCGGACAGGTCGGTTGAGGCCCCAGCATTTT
TRBD2	-	16	TRBJ2-3	TRBV9	CASSDSGGLHTDTQYF	TGTGCCAGCAGCGACAGCGGGGGCCTACACACAGATACGCAGTATTTT
TRBD2	-	15	TRBJ2-7	TRBV27	CASSLRAGGVREQYF	TGTGCCAGCAGCCTTAGAGCGGGGGGCGTGAGAGAGCAGTACTTC
-	few	16	TRBJ1-1	TRBV5-8	CASSLVGGGANTEAFF	TGTGCCAGCAGCTTGGTCGGGGGGGGCGCGAACACTGAAGCTTTCTTT
TRBD2	-	16	TRBJ2-3	TRBV7-2	CASSLIRRGGPGTQYF	TGTGCCAGCAGCTTAATTAGGCGGGGGGGACCAGGTACGCAGTATTTT
-	-	12	TRBJ1-2	TRBV30	CAWSVGQRGYTF	TGTGCCTGGAGTGTAGGCCAGAGGGGCTACACCTTC
-	-	14	TRBJ1-1	TRBV15	CATSRDRGNTEAFF	TGTGCCACCAGCAGAGATCGGGGGAACACTGAAGCTTTCTTT
TRBD2	-	16	TRBJ2-2	TRBV7-3	CASSLGTSGSTGELFF	TGTGCCAGCAGCCTAGGGACTAGCGGGAGCACCGGGGAGCTGTTTTTT
TRBD1	once	18	TRBJ1-5	TRBV20-1	CSATEFGQGGFFDQPQHF	TGCAGTGCTACTGAATTCGGACAGGGGGGTTTTTTTGATCAGCCCCAGCATTTT
TRBD2	-	14	TRBJ2-3	TRBV9	CASSSGLAADTQYF	TGTGCCAGCAGCTCCGGACTAGCAGCGGATACGCAGTATTTT
-	-	13	TRBJ2-3	TRBV6-2/TRBV6-3	CASSYPTPSTQYF	TGTGCCAGCAGTTACCCCACCCCCAGTACGCAGTATTTT
TRBD1	once	17	TRBJ1-4	TRBV3-1/TRBV3-2	CASSPRQGRDVFEKLFF	TGTGCCAGCAGCCCTCGACAGGGGCGCGACGTATTTGAAAAACTGTTTTTT
-	-	15	TRBJ2-7	TRBV4-3	CASSQDSMAASEQYF	TGCGCCAGCAGCCAAGATTCCATGGCCGCCAGCGAGCAGTACTTC
-	-	14	TRBJ1-4	TRBV2	CASSRGRSNEKLFF	TGTGCCAGCAGCAGGGGACGATCTAATGAAAAACTGTTTTTT
-	-	15	TRBJ1-1	TRBV11-2	CASSLGIRVWGEAFF	TGTGCCAGCAGCTTAGGTATCAGGGTCTGGGGTGAAGCTTTCTTT
-	-	13	TRBJ2-1	TRBV25-1	CASSEMGMGVQFF	TGTGCCAGCAGTGAGATGGGGATGGGAGTCCAGTTCTTC
-	-	17	TRBJ2-1	TRBV29-1	CSVEEMGFTGSYNEQFF	TGCAGCGTTGAAGAGATGGGATTTACAGGCTCCTACAATGAGCAGTTCTTC
-	-	16	TRBJ1-5	TRBV2	CASRQLDGNSNQPQHF	TGTGCCAGCAGACAATTAGACGGGAATAGCAATCAGCCCCAGCATTTT
TRBD1	-	11	TRBJ1-2	TRBV20-1	CSARETGLYTF	TGCAGTGCTAGAGAGACAGGGCTTTACACCTTC
TRBD1	-	17	TRBJ2-7	TRBV29-1	CSVEEEINGQGSSEQYF	TGCAGCGTTGAGGAAGAGATAAATGGACAGGGGTCCAGCGAGCAGTACTTC
-	-	12	TRBJ1-2	TRBV16	CASSQRRHGYTF	TGTGCCAGCAGCCAGAGGAGGCATGGCTACACCTTC
-	-	18	TRBJ2-1	TRBV6-2/TRBV6-3	CASSLQSWTSRPYNEQFF	TGTGCCAGCAGCCTTCAAAGTTGGACTTCTCGGCCCTACAATGAGCAGTTCTTC
-	-	15	TRBJ2-4	TRBV14	CASSPEQVPFGIQYF	TGTGCCAGCAGCCCGGAACAGGTACCATTCGGCATTCAGTACTTC
-	-	14	TRBJ1-1	TRBV5-1	CASSLVSRNTEAFF	TGCGCCAGCAGCTTGGTGTCGAGGAACACTGAAGCTTTCTTT
-	-	14	TRBJ2-3	TRBV4-2	CASTWGPGTDTQYF	TGTGCCAGTACGTGGGGGCCGGGGACAGATACGCAGTATTTT
TRBD1	-	15	TRBJ1-1	TRBV18	CASSELGQENTEAFF	TGTGCCAGCTCAGAGCTCGGACAGGAGAACACTGAAGCTTTCTTT
TRBD2	-	16	TRBJ2-1	TRBV19	CASSIELAGGYNEQFF	TGTGCCAGTAGTATAGAACTAGCGGGGGGGTACAATGAGCAGTTCTTC
-	-	17	TRBJ1-2	TRBV5-3	CARSFSWPQGSGYGYTF	TGTGCCAGAAGCTTTAGCTGGCCCCAGGGTAGTGGCTATGGCTACACCTTC
-	-	17	TRBJ2-5	TRBV3-1/TRBV3-2	CASSPLWAGNKEETQYF	TGTGCCAGCAGTCCCCTCTGGGCAGGGAATAAAGAAGAGACCCAGTACTTC
-	-	13	TRBJ1-5	TRBV29-1	CSVQNLSNQPQHF	TGCAGCGTGCAAAACTTGAGCAATCAGCCCCAGCATTTT
-	-	16	TRBJ1-1	TRBV5-1	CASSLGSSGVRTEAFF	TGCGCCAGCAGCTTGGGAAGTTCAGGGGTCCGGACTGAAGCTTTCTTT
-	-	14	TRBJ2-5	TRBV5-8	CASSLRGIQETQYF	TGTGCCAGCAGCTTGAGAGGGATCCAAGAGACCCAGTACTTC
TRBD1	-	12	TRBJ1-2	TRBV19	CASRYRGGGYTF	TGTGCCAGTAGGTACAGGGGTGGCGGCTACACCTTC
TRBD1	-	12	TRBJ1-6	TRBV6-5	CASRQGASPLHF	TGTGCCAGTCGACAGGGCGCTTCACCCCTCCACTTT
-	-	11	TRBJ1-3	TRBV12-3/TRBV12-4	CASSRGNTIYF	TGTGCCAGCTCGCGAGGAAACACCATATATTTT